This record covers a single T cell receptor beta chain. Time point of the sample: pretreatment peripheral blood. Patients each gave 1 to 8 samples, pretreatment and on-treatment. The data belong to a study of PD-L1 blockade in urothelial cancer. Clones were read by immunoSEQ multiplex PCR, and TCRdb kept only the in-frame ones, dropping some. The sample contains 30,000 to 40,000 clones, roughly 90% of which appear only once. After removal of 3 bases from V and 7 bases from J, the junction contained 11 bases not matched to a gene. The CDR3 length is 15 residues. Per germline, CDR1 KGHSH and CDR2 LQKENI.

The chain carries TRBV18 and TRBJ2-7; TRBD1 agrees at 8 bases. Sample: PBMCs, taken around atezolizumab (anti-PD-L1) treatment. This receptor was identified in an older woman with urothelial cancer. The CDR3 DNA is TGTGCCAGCTCACCGCAGGGCAGGGGGCTTACAGAGCAGTACTTC. Its translation: CASSPQGRGLTEQYF.